A selection of T cell receptor beta chains follows, all from one sample in a study of CD8 T cells in ankylosing spondylitis. TCRdb passed the 5' RACE reads through MiXCR, listing each CDR3 protein once. The table includes roughly 250,000 distinct CDR3 sequences, more than 9% detected once. Sequenced input: blood, either unsorted or a sorted T cell fraction (not recorded which). The receptors come from a male donor with ankylosing spondylitis or in good health (not recorded which). CDR3s include the opening cysteine and the closing phenylalanine or tryptophan. Fields, in order: D gene, J gene, V gene, clone size, CDR3 DNA, CDR3 protein. D genes are given only for firm matches. Clone size, where shown, is once, few, many, or a class for clones that have expanded.

-	TRBJ2-1	TRBV7-2	few	TGTGCCAGCAGCTTACACCGGGACCAGCAGTTCTTC	CASSLHRDQQFF
TRBD2	TRBJ2-7	TRBV11-2	-	TGTGCCAGCAGCTTAAGCCTAGCGGGAGCTTCTTGGGAGCAGTACTTC	CASSLSLAGASWEQYF
TRBD2	TRBJ2-3	TRBV20-1	many	TGCAGTGCGCCAGGGACTAACACAGATACGCAGTATTTT	CSAPGTNTDTQYF
TRBD2	TRBJ2-3	TRBV10-3	many	TGTGCCATCAGTGAGTCGACTAGCGGAGCAGATACGCAGTATTTT	CAISESTSGADTQYF
-	TRBJ1-6	TRBV25-1	few	TGTGCCAGCAGTGAGGGGGTTTATAATTCACCCCTCCACTTT	CASSEGVYNSPLHF
TRBD2	TRBJ2-7	TRBV15	few	TGTGCCACCAGCCGAGGGACTAGGGGCTACGAGCAGTACTTC	CATSRGTRGYEQYF
TRBD2	TRBJ2-5	TRBV7-9	-	TGTGCCAGCAGCCCACTAGGACAGCGGGGGATTCGGTTGTACTTC	CASSPLGQRGIRLYF
TRBD2	TRBJ2-1	TRBV15	many	TGTGCCACCAGCAGAGTTGATAGCGGGGACAATGAGCAGTTCTTC	CATSRVDSGDNEQFF
TRBD1	TRBJ1-5	TRBV20-1	many	TGCAGTGCTAGAGATCTGGGGACAGGGGCCCCTTATAGCAATCAGCCCCAGCATTTT	CSARDLGTGAPYSNQPQHF
TRBD1	TRBJ1-5	TRBV15	many	TGTGCCACCACCAACGGGGACAGGGGTAATCAGCCCCAGCATTTT	CATTNGDRGNQPQHF
-	TRBJ2-6	TRBV7-7	few	TGTGCCAGCACCTATTACCGGAGGGAGGGCAGGGGAAATTCTTCTGGGGCCAACGTCCTGACTTTC	CASTYYRREGRGNSSGANVLTF
-	TRBJ2-5	TRBV20-1	-	TGCAGTGCTATCCGGACAGATCCCCAAGAGACCCAGTACTTC	CSAIRTDPQETQYF
-	TRBJ1-1	TRBV30	few	TGTGCCTGGACACGAGGAAAAAGGGATGAAGCTTTCTTT	CAWTRGKRDEAFF
TRBD1	TRBJ2-1	TRBV12-3/TRBV12-4	many	TGTGCCAGCAGTTGGGACAGGGGATCCTACAATGAGCAGTTCTTC	CASSWDRGSYNEQFF
-	TRBJ1-5	TRBV18	-	TGTGCCAGCTCCCTGAAGGGCAAAGGTCAGCCCCAGCATTTT	CASSLKGKGQPQHF
TRBD2	TRBJ2-3	TRBV6-1	many	TGTGCCAGCAGGACCACTAGCGGGGGCAATACGCAGTATTTT	CASRTTSGGNTQYF
-	TRBJ2-3	TRBV5-1	-	TGCGCCAGCAGCCCTGATAACGGGTGGACAGATACGCAGTATTTT	CASSPDNGWTDTQYF
TRBD2	TRBJ2-1	TRBV3-1	few	TGTGCCAGCAGCCCGTGGGGACTAGCGGGGGACTCCTACAATGAGCAGTTCTTC	CASSPWGLAGDSYNEQFF
TRBD1	TRBJ1-5	TRBV12-3/TRBV12-4	few	TGTGCCAGCAGCCCAGGGGGGGCGTACAATCAGCCCCAGCATTTT	CASSPGGAYNQPQHF
-	TRBJ2-2	TRBV20-1	few	TGCAGTGCTAGGTCGGAGCCTTTGAACACCGGGGAGCTGTTTTTT	CSARSEPLNTGELFF
-	TRBJ2-1	TRBV12-3/TRBV12-4	many	TGTGCCAGCAGTTTAGGAATTCGCGATGAGCAGTTCTTC	CASSLGIRDEQFF
TRBD1	TRBJ1-4	TRBV6-6	many	TGTGCCAGCAGCCCGACAGGGGCGGAAAAACTGTTTTTT	CASSPTGAEKLFF
TRBD2	TRBJ2-7	TRBV7-2	many	TGTGCCAGCAGCTTAGTAGGGACTAGCAGTGAGCAGTACTTC	CASSLVGTSSEQYF
-	TRBJ2-2	TRBV5-1	many	TGCGCCAGCAGCTCGGGAACGGTGGACCAACTGTTTTTT	CASSSGTVDQLFF
-	TRBJ2-3	TRBV27	many	TGTGCCAGCAGTTTAGATGGACGGCTCACAGATACGCAGTATTTT	CASSLDGRLTDTQYF
TRBD1	TRBJ1-6	TRBV30	-	TGTGCCTGGAGTTATATTTCGGGACAGGTGGATTCACCCCTCCACTTT	CAWSYISGQVDSPLHF
-	TRBJ1-4	TRBV7-2	-	TGTGCCAGCGGATTGAAGGCAGTGGGTAATGAAAAACTGTTTTTT	CASGLKAVGNEKLFF
TRBD1	TRBJ1-2	TRBV20-1	many	TGCAGTGCAACTACCCCGGGACAGGGATCGGTGGGCTACACCTTC	CSATTPGQGSVGYTF
-	TRBJ1-4	TRBV5-1	-	TGCGCCAGCAGCTTGACAGCAGCAACTAATGAAAAACTGTTTTTT	CASSLTAATNEKLFF